This T cell receptor (beta chain) was documented in a study of tumor-infiltrating lymphocytes in oesophageal squamous cell carcinoma. V was clipped by 5 bases and J by 7 bases; unmatched bases: 19. The CDR3 loop spans 17 amino acids. TCRdb reprocessed the PCR reads with MiXCR, giving one entry per CDR3 protein. Of 8,000 to 11,000 distinct CDR3 sequences listed, less than 75% were seen once; the top ten hold 26%. The origin of this receptor is a female donor with esophageal squamous cell carcinoma. J is TRBJ1-1 and V is TRBV12-3 or TRBV12-4; 7 positions agree with TRBD1. Sequenced material: esophageal tumor tissue. CDR3 nucleotides: TGTGCCAGCAGTCAGGATCCATACAGGGGAATGTGGGATGAAGCTTTCTTT. Translated: CASSQDPYRGMWDEAFF.